This TCR beta chain was obtained from a study of cytomegalovirus exposure and HLA in healthy donors. For the study at large: Both the approximately 130 validation repertoires and the 550 to 750 first-cohort repertoires used the same platform, as reported by a later analysis.

This clone occurred a few times. Additional DNA sequences in this sample encode the identical CDR3. The donors were members of the validation cohort comprising some 130 subjects, separate from the roughly 600-subject first cohort. The repertoire was sequenced with immunoSEQ multiplex PCR; TCRdb's copy has only in-frame clones and lacks some. Of some 100,000 clones listed, around 86% were seen once; the top ten hold around 5.1%. The V gene lost 0 bases and the J gene lost 4 bases, with 8 bases spanning the gap. Germline lookup yields CDR1 SGHRS and CDR2 YFSETQ. CDR3 length: 14 residues. This sequence originates from a man younger than 35 in good health and CMV-seronegative. The genes are TRBV5-1 and TRBJ1-3; a weak D match, TRBD1 (5 bases). The sample comprised PBMCs. CDR3 region: CASSLDGAGNTIYF. The CDR3 nucleotides are TGCGCCAGCAGCTTGGATGGGGCCGGAAACACCATATATTTT.